This T cell receptor beta chain was identified during a study of blood T cell repertoires in COVID-19. Seattle patient enrollment occurred during active infection, with longitudinal follow-up thereafter. The table came from immunoSEQ multiplex PCR; TCRdb's copy has only in-frame clones and leaves some out. The data show some 450,000 clones, approximately 89% seen once. A single count supports this clone. Material for sequencing was peripheral blood. This receptor was taken from a woman between 50 and 59 years old with COVID-19, enrolled during active disease.

DNA for the CDR3: TGTGCCAGCAGCTTAGTCCCTCCCGGGGAAGGGGATACGCAGTATTTT. It specifies CASSLVPPGEGDTQYF. The chain has TRBV7-2 and TRBJ2-3; TRBD2 is a possible D gene (5 bases). Trimming took 1 base from V and 6 from J, leaving 17 bases between them. The CDR3 covers 16 residues. Germline V gene data show CDR1 as SGHTA and CDR2 as FQGNSA. Drawing the rest from reference TRBV7-2 and TRBJ2-3, the complete variable domain is GAGVSQSPSNKVTEKGKDVELRCDPISGHTALYWYRQSLGQGLEFLIYFQGNSAPDKSGLPSDRFSAERTGGSVSTLTIQRTQQEDSAVYLCASSLVPPGEGDTQYFGPGTRLTVL.